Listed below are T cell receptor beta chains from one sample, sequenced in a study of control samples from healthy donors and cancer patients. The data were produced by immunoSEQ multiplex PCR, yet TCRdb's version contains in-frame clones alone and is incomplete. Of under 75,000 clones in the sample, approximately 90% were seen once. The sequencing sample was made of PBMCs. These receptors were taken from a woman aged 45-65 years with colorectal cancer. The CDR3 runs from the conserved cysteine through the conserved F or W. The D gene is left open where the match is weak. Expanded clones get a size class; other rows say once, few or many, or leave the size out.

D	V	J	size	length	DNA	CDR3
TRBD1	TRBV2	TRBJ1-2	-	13	TGTGCCAGCAGTACCGGGACAGGGTATGGCTACACCTTC	CASSTGTGYGYTF
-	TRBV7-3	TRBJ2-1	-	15	TGTGCCAGCAGCCTATCTGCGGCCCGATACAATGAGCAGTTCTTC	CASSLSAARYNEQFF
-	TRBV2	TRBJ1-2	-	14	TGTGCCAGCAGTGAGGAGGGTACTAGCTATGGCTACACCTTC	CASSEEGTSYGYTF
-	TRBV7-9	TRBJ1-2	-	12	TGTGCCAGCAGCTCAGGGCCCTATGGCTACACCTTC	CASSSGPYGYTF
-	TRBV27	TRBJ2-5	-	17	TGTGCCAGCAGTCTCCGAGGACAGCCCCGGAGTGTGGAGACCCAGTACTTC	CASSLRGQPRSVETQYF
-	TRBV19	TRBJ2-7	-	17	TGTGCCAGTAGTACCAGAGCGGGGGGACAGGGTCCCTACGAGCAGTACTTC	CASSTRAGGQGPYEQYF
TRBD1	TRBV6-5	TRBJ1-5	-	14	TGTGCCAGCAGTCGGGACAGTTCCGCTCAGCCCCAGCATTTT	CASSRDSSAQPQHF
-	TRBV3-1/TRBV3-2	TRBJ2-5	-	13	TGTGCCAGCAGCCCTTTGCTAGCGAGGTCCCAGTACTTC	CASSPLLARSQYF
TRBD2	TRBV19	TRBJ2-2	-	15	TGTGCCAGTACCGTCACGGGAGGAGCCACCGGGGAGCTGTTTTTT	CASTVTGGATGELFF
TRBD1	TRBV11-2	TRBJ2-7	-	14	TGTGCCAGCAGCGACGGACAGGTTTGGTACGAGCAGTACTTC	CASSDGQVWYEQYF
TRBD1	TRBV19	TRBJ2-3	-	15	TGTGCCAGTAGTCTATGGACAGGGGGCGAAGATACGCAGTATTTT	CASSLWTGGEDTQYF
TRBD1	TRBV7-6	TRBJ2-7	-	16	TGTGCCAGCAGCCCCCAGGGTGGACAGGGGTCCTACGAGCAGTACTTC	CASSPQGGQGSYEQYF
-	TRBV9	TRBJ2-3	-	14	TGTGCCAGCAGCGTCGAGGGGAACACAGATACGCAGTATTTT	CASSVEGNTDTQYF
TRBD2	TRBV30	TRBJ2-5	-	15	TGTGCCTGGAGTGTACCGGTGGCAGTCCGGGGGGCCCAGTACTTC	CAWSVPVAVRGAQYF
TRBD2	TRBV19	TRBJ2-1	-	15	TGTGCCAGTAGCCTCGTAGCGGGAGCACGCAATGAGCAGTTCTTC	CASSLVAGARNEQFF
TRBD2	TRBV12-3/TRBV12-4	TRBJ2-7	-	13	TGTGCCAGCAGCCGGGGGGGGACTCGGGAACGGTACTTC	CASSRGGTRERYF
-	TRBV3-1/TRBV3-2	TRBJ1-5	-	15	TGTGCCAGCAGCCAAGGGGGGGGGCTTGCTCAGCCCCAGCATTTT	CASSQGGGLAQPQHF
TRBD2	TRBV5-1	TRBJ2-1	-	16	TGCGCCAGCAGCCGAACTACTAGCGGGGGGAACAATGAGCAGTTCTTC	CASSRTTSGGNNEQFF
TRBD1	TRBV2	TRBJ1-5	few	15	TGTGCCAGCAGACAGACAGGGATGAGCAATCAGCCCCAGCATTTT	CASRQTGMSNQPQHF
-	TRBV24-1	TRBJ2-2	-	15	TGTGCCACCAGTGACACAGGGAGGTCGACCGGGGAGCTGTTTTTT	CATSDTGRSTGELFF
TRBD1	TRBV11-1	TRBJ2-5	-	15	TGTGCCAGCAGTCCCGGGACAGGGGAGGAAGAGACCCAGTACTTC	CASSPGTGEEETQYF
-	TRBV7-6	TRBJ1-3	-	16	TGTGCCAGCAGCTTAGCGGTACAACTCTCTGGAAACACCATATATTTT	CASSLAVQLSGNTIYF
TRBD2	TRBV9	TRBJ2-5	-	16	TGTGCCAGCAGCCCGACCGGGACTAGCGGGGGAGAGACCCAGTACTTC	CASSPTGTSGGETQYF
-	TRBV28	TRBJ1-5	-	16	TGTGCCAGCAGTTTGAGGTCTGGGCAGAACAATCAGCCCCAGCATTTT	CASSLRSGQNNQPQHF
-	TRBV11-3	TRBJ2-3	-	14	TGTGCCAGCAGCTTAGGAAGGGGCACAGATACGCAGTATTTT	CASSLGRGTDTQYF
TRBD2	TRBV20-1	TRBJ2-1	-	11	TGCAGTGCTAGTCGGGGGGATGAGCAGTTCTTC	CSASRGDEQFF